This T cell receptor (beta chain) stems from a study of shared clonotypes between healthy human individuals. The study drew its donors from healthy HIV-negative adults without recent acute infections or vaccinations. For unsorted samples, genomic DNA was extracted from roughly 95 million PBMCs. Assay runs were performed at deep level. Source study methods: Sequence data from immunoSEQ were junction-only and lacked quality scores; consequently, filtering differed. The data were produced by immunoSEQ multiplex PCR, yet TCRdb's version contains in-frame clones alone and is incomplete. The V and J calls and the clone size are those of that table, but D and trimming were determined from the DNA. The table has 530,000 or so clones, approximately 79% seen once; the top ten hold roughly an eighth. Germline V gene data show CDR1 as ENHRY and CDR2 as SYGVKD. V lost 6 bases and J lost 7; bases outside the gene matches: 6. CDR3 length: 14 residues.

Sequenced: PBMCs. The clonotype comes from a middle-aged woman in good health. Some clones in this sample may be carry-over from other donors' samples. This rearrangement joins TRBV10-3 to TRBJ2-7, with 13 bases that match TRBD2. CDR3 sequence: CAISELAGGGEQYF. The CDR3, as DNA: TGTGCCATCAGCGAACTAGCGGGAGGGGGGGAGCAGTACTTC.